The 14 T cell receptor beta chains given below trace back to one sample, sequenced in a study of PD-L1 blockade in urothelial cancer. Some clones are missing from TCRdb's copy, which holds only in-frame ones; the method was immunoSEQ multiplex PCR. The sample yields fewer than 80,000 clones, 81% seen once. Time point meaning: pretreatment peripheral blood. The sequencing here drew on PBMCs, taken around atezolizumab (anti-PD-L1) treatment. The origin of the receptors is a man between 70 and 80 years old with urothelial cancer.

The rearrangement joins TRBV23-1 to TRBJ1-5, with 7 bases matching TRBD1. TRBV23-1 is marked as an open reading frame, function uncertain. The V segment lost 1 base and the J segment 2 bases; nucleotides outside the gene matches: 8. The CDR3 runs 17 residues. Here the CDR3 reads CASSQWGQPGGNQPQHF. In nucleotides, the CDR3 is TGCGCCAGCAGTCAATGGGGACAGCCGGGAGGCAATCAGCCCCAGCATTTT.

The chain is built from TRBV19 and TRBJ1-2; TRBD1 is a possible D gene (5 bases). Trimming took 5 bases from V and 5 from J, leaving 9 bases between them. Germline V gene lookup returns CDR1 LNHDA and CDR2 SQIVND (reference sequence). The CDR3 covers 12 residues. CDR3 residues: CASSARGYGYTF. CDR3 nucleotides: TGTGCCAGTAGTGCACGGGGGTATGGCTACACCTTC.

The chain links TRBV4-2 to TRBJ2-2; D is undetermined. The germline CDR1 and CDR2 sequences are LGHNA and YNFKEQ. CDR3 length equals 19 residues. Trimming took 0 bases from V and 6 from J, leaving 23 bases between them. The CDR3 DNA reads as TGTGCCAGCAGCCAAGATCAGTTAACGGGTCCGACGGTCGCCGGGGAGCTGTTTTTT. Its protein product is CASSQDQLTGPTVAGELFF.

The genes are TRBV29-1 and TRBJ1-2; D might be TRBD1 (6 bases). The CDR3 is 14 residues long. The germline CDR1 and CDR2 sequences are SQVTM and ANQGSEA. The ends were cut back, 1 base at V and 4 bases at J, with 13 bases in the middle. The CDR3: CSVEGQGIGYGYTF. The DNA of the CDR3 is TGCAGCGTTGAAGGGCAGGGGATTGGCTATGGCTACACCTTC.

J is TRBJ2-1 and V is TRBV11-2, with TRBD2 as a possible D gene (6 bases). Germline CDR1 is SGHAT and CDR2 is FQNNGV. The CDR3 is 14 residues long. Trimming left V 1 base short and J 7 bases short, with 11 bases between. CDR3 nucleotides: TGTGCCAGCAGCTTAGCGGGAGTTTCGAATGAGCAGTTCTTC. Translated: CASSLAGVSNEQFF.

The chain employs TRBV7-9 and TRBJ2-2; TRBD1 matches at 7 bases. V trimming: 1 base; J trimming: 6 bases; junction bases outside the gene matches: 2. Germline values: CDR1 SEHNR, CDR2 FQNEAQ (reference sequence). The length of the CDR3 is 14 residues. The CDR3 DNA reads as TGTGCCAGCAGCTTAGTGACAGGGCCCGGGGAGCTGTTTTTT. As protein: CASSLVTGPGELFF.

The genes are TRBV4-1 and TRBJ1-2; D is possibly TRBD1 (6 bases). Germline CDR1 reads MGHRA; CDR2 reads YSYEKL. This CDR3 region has 13 residues. V shed 4 bases and J shed 6 bases, with 12 bases lying between them. Written as DNA, the CDR3 is TGCGCCAGCAGCCTACAGGGTAGAGATGGCTACACCTTC. Residues: CASSLQGRDGYTF.

The CDR3 loop is CASSAGAPQETQYF. The CDR3 DNA reads as TGTGCCAGCAGTGCGGGGGCCCCCCAAGAGACCCAGTACTTC. The V call is TRBV27, the J call TRBJ2-5, with a tentative D call TRBD2 (7 bases). V dropped 5 bases and J dropped 1 base, with 11 bases sitting between them. The germline V gene has CDR1 MNHEY and CDR2 SMNVEV (reference sequence). The CDR3 is 14 residues long.

The chain carries TRBV7-2 and TRBJ2-1; possibly TRBD2 for D (6 bases). This CDR3 has 18 residues. With 4 bases removed from V and 0 bases from J, the gap between germline ends came to 19 bases. CDR1 and CDR2 from the germline V gene are SGHTA and FQGNSA. CDR3 DNA: TGTGCCAGCAGCTCCCCCCGGCGGGGCCTGGTCTCCTACAATGAGCAGTTCTTC. This translates into CASSSPRRGLVSYNEQFF. Using reference TRBV7-2 and TRBJ2-1 for the parts outside the CDR3, the full variable domain is GAGVSQSPSNKVTEKGKDVELRCDPISGHTALYWYRQSLGQGLEFLIYFQGNSAPDKSGLPSDRFSAERTGGSVSTLTIQRTQQEDSAVYLCASSSPRRGLVSYNEQFFGPGTRLTVL.

The CDR3 sequence: CASSSLAGSQETQYF. In DNA, the CDR3 is TGTGCCAGTAGTTCACTAGCGGGATCCCAAGAGACCCAGTACTTC. V and J are TRBV19 and TRBJ2-5; 10 nucleotides match TRBD2. V trimming: 5 bases; J trimming: 1 base; junction bases outside the gene matches: 4. In germline, CDR1 is LNHDA, CDR2 SQIVND (reference sequence). CDR3 length: 15 residues.

The chain employs TRBV11-1 and TRBJ2-3; D is perhaps TRBD1 (5 bases). The germline V gene encodes CDR1 SGHAT and CDR2 FQDESV (reference sequence). With 7 bases removed from V and 0 bases from J, the gap between germline ends came to 11 bases. This CDR3 comprises 14 residues. CDR3 residues: CASKGQISTDTQYF. CDR3 DNA: TGTGCCAGCAAGGGGCAGATAAGCACAGATACGCAGTATTTT.

The chain recombines TRBV25-1 with TRBJ1-6, with unresolved D. Germline V gene data show CDR1 as MGHDK and CDR2 as SYGVNS. CDR3 size: 13 residues. V was trimmed by 5 bases and J by 9 bases, leaving 11 bases between them. The CDR3 here is CASSRAEASPLHF. CDR3 DNA sequence: TGTGCCAGCAGTCGGGCGGAGGCTTCACCCCTCCACTTT.

The gene calls are TRBV2 and TRBJ1-1; D is unclear. Trimming pared 5 bases from V and 2 bases from J, leaving 9 bases between. The germline CDR1 and CDR2 sequences are SNHLY and FYNNEI. There are 13 residues in the CDR3. The CDR3 DNA reads TGTGCCAGCAGTCCGGGTAGAAACACTGAAGCTTTCTTT. This codes for CASSPGRNTEAFF.

This clone was seen once. The V gene is TRBV27, the J gene TRBJ2-1; tentatively, D is TRBD2 (5 bases). The length of the CDR3 is 14 residues. Germline-derived CDR1 and CDR2 are MNHEY and SMNVEV (reference sequence). Trimming stripped 4 bases from V and 5 bases from J, with 12 bases between. This chain's CDR3 is CASSSTDGNNEQFF. Here the CDR3 DNA reads TGTGCCAGCAGTTCGACGGACGGGAACAATGAGCAGTTCTTC.